The 30 T cell receptor beta chains below all came from one sample that was sequenced in a study of neurological immune-mediated disorders. TCRdb re-called the 5' RACE reads through MiXCR, storing one row per CDR3 protein. Here the sample spans 28,000 or so distinct CDR3 sequences, roughly 21% being singletons. Material for sequencing was PBMCs. The receptors come from an older woman in good health.

Remarks on this clonotype: An end of the junction differs from the germline gene, which may be a read error. The DNA of the CDR3 is TGTGCCAGCAGCTGGACAAAGAACACTGAAGCTTTCTTT. Protein sequence: CASSWTKNTEAFF. V is TRBV5-1 and J is TRBJ1-1; tentatively, D is TRBD1 (5 bases). The CDR3 covers 13 residues. In germline, CDR1 is SGHRS, CDR2 YFSETQ.

V is TRBV3-1 and J is TRBJ2-7, with D hard to call. The CDR3 covers 14 residues. CDR1 is LGHDT and CDR2 is YNNKEL in the germline V gene (reference sequence). V lost 4 bases and J 5 bases, leaving 15 bases between the germline ends. The CDR3 spells CASSLSLDGHEQYF. In DNA form, the CDR3 reads TGTGCCAGCAGCCTTAGCTTGGACGGCCACGAGCAGTACTTC.

This clonotype was observed many times. The rearrangement uses TRBV3-1 and TRBJ1-5, with 12 bases matching TRBD1. This CDR3 has 18 amino acids. Per the germline V gene, CDR1 is LGHDT and CDR2 is YNNKEL (reference sequence). V gave up 5 bases and J gave up 0 bases; unmatched junction bases: 8. CDR3 sequence: CASSERGTGGNSNQPQHF. The DNA of the CDR3 is TGTGCCAGCAGCGAACGGGGGACAGGGGGCAATAGCAATCAGCCCCAGCATTTT.

This clonotype was counted at least ten times. V usage is TRBV7-3 and J usage is TRBJ2-7; TRBD2 matches 7 bases. The CDR3 is 15 residues long. Germline values: CDR1 SGHTA, CDR2 FQGTGA. The V and J ends lost 5 bases and 0 bases, in that order; junction bases with no gene match: 7. In DNA form, the CDR3 reads TGTGCCAGCAGCCCCGCCGGGGGGTTCTCCTACGAGCAGTACTTC. Translating gives CASSPAGGFSYEQYF.

In this sample, this clonotype turned up many times. The chain has TRBV10-3 and TRBJ2-2; D is unclear. Trimming removed 4 bases at V and 1 base at J, with 7 bases between. This CDR3 is built from 14 residues. Germline CDR1 and CDR2: ENHRY and SYGVKD. CDR3 loop: CAISVKGNTGELFF. The CDR3 DNA reads as TGTGCCATCAGTGTTAAGGGGAACACCGGGGAGCTGTTTTTT.

This clonotype was counted ten times or more. The CDR3 protein is CSGGGQLNTEAFF. DNA of the CDR3: TGCAGCGGGGGGGGACAGCTTAACACTGAAGCTTTCTTT. This chain connects TRBV29-1 to TRBJ1-1, with 7 bases fitting TRBD1. The junction had 7 bases not matched to a gene; V was cut back by 7 bases and J by 2 bases. The CDR3 has 13 amino acids. From germline, CDR1 is SQVTM and CDR2 ANQGSEA.

This clonotype has at least ten counts. The V and J genes are TRBV28 and TRBJ1-3; a weak D match, TRBD1 (6 bases). The germline V and J ends were trimmed by 10 bases and 0 bases, with 13 bases remaining between them. This CDR3 is built from 14 residues. The germline V gene has CDR1 MDHEN and CDR2 SYDVKM. DNA of the CDR3: TGTGCCATATCGGACAGCCTCTCTGGAAACACCATATATTTT. Translation gives CAISDSLSGNTIYF.

This clonotype showed up many times. The chain joins TRBV10-2 to TRBJ2-1, with TRBD2 identical over 8 bases. The V gene's germline CDR1 is WSHSY and CDR2 SAAADI. Trimming at V came to 5 bases and at J to 5 bases, leaving 11 bases not matched to a gene. The CDR3 is 16 residues long. The CDR3 nucleotides are TGCGCCAGCAGTCCATTCGGCGGGGGGTCCCACAATGAGCAGTTCTTC. This codes for CASSPFGGGSHNEQFF.

This clonotype was picked up many times. The rearrangement uses TRBV7-8 and TRBJ1-5; D remains ambiguous. The V and J ends lost 4 bases and 7 bases respectively, with 11 bases between them. The germline gives CDR1 SGHVS, CDR2 FQNEAQ. The CDR3 is made up of 13 amino acids. The chain's CDR3 is CASSSRAIQPQHF. The DNA of the CDR3 is TGTGCCAGCAGCTCCCGAGCGATCCAGCCCCAGCATTTT.

In its sample, this clonotype was seen many times. The chain joins TRBV3-1 to TRBJ1-2; 9 bases map to TRBD1. Losses at the gene ends were 0 bases for V and 6 bases for J; bases not matched to a gene: 5. Germline V lookup: CDR1 LGHDT, CDR2 YNNKEL (reference sequence). The CDR3 contains 15 residues. The CDR3 protein is CASSQDRQGGDGYTF. For the CDR3, the DNA is TGTGCCAGCAGCCAAGACCGACAGGGGGGCGATGGCTACACCTTC.

This clonotype was observed many times. The chain joins TRBV7-9 to TRBJ2-7; perhaps D is TRBD1 or TRBD2 (5 bases each). Trimming shortened V by 5 bases and J by 3 bases, and 11 bases separated the two germline ends. The CDR3 length is 13 residues. Germline-derived CDR1 and CDR2 are SEHNR and FQNEAQ (reference sequence). The CDR3 DNA reads as TGTGCCAGCAGCCCGGGACCGATCTACGAGCAGTACTTC. Translation: CASSPGPIYEQYF.

V gene TRBV27 combines with J gene TRBJ2-4; 12 bases are shared with TRBD1. V shed 6 bases and J 2 bases; nucleotides not matched to a gene: 29. The CDR3 totals 24 residues. CDR1 MNHEY and CDR2 SMNVEV come from the germline V gene (reference sequence). The CDR3 reads CASSPEGDRGRISTSRGTKNIQYF. CDR3 coding DNA: TGTGCCAGCAGCCCGGAGGGGGACAGGGGGCGAATCTCGACTAGCAGGGGGACCAAAAACATTCAGTACTTC.

This clonotype was detected many times. This chain connects TRBV6-2 or TRBV6-3 to TRBJ2-7, with 12 bases aligning to TRBD2. CDR1 is MNHEY and CDR2 is SVGEGT in the germline V gene. The CDR3 extends over 16 amino acids. The V segment lost 7 bases and the J segment 0 bases; nucleotides outside the gene matches: 7. The DNA for the CDR3 is TGTGCCAGCACCAGACTAGCGGGGGCCAGCTCCTACGAGCAGTACTTC. Translated: CASTRLAGASSYEQYF.

This clonotype was seen many times. The chain recombines TRBV4-1 with TRBJ2-3, with 9 bases that match TRBD1. The V gene end was trimmed by 4 bases and the J gene end by 4 bases; junction bases not matched to a gene: 3. The germline CDR1 and CDR2 sequences are MGHRA and YSYEKL. The CDR3 has 14 residues. CDR3 bases: TGCGCCAGCAGCCGTGGACAGGGGCCAGATACGCAGTATTTT. It yields the protein CASSRGQGPDTQYF.

This clonotype was found many times. J is TRBJ1-2 and V is TRBV4-1; 9 positions match TRBD1. Germline V gene data show CDR1 as MGHRA and CDR2 as YSYEKL. V lost 2 bases, J lost 2 bases, and 3 bases stayed unmatched. This CDR3 has 15 residues. The CDR3 nucleotides are TGCGCCAGCAGCCAACCCGGGACAGGGAACTATGGCTACACCTTC. Translating gives CASSQPGTGNYGYTF.

This chain connects TRBV7-2 to TRBJ2-4; 7 bases map to TRBD1. The germline V gene encodes CDR1 SGHTA and CDR2 FQGNSA. The trim removed 3 bases at V and 5 bases at J, leaving 7 bases unmatched. The CDR3 is made up of 15 amino acids. This CDR3 reads CASSLARGTQNIQYF. DNA of the CDR3: TGTGCCAGCAGCTTGGCCAGGGGGACGCAAAACATTCAGTACTTC.

This clonotype was observed many times. The chain has TRBV10-3 and TRBJ1-5; the match to TRBD1 covers 8 bases. V lost 10 bases to trimming and J lost 2 bases; unmatched junction nucleotides: 19. This CDR3 has 18 residues. CDR1 ENHRY and CDR2 SYGVKD come from the germline V gene. DNA for the CDR3: TGTGCCACCGCAAGCTGGGACAGGACGACGGGGGGCAATCAGCCCCAGCATTTT. This sequence encodes CATASWDRTTGGNQPQHF.

This clonotype has a count of ten or more. V usage is TRBV20-1 and J usage is TRBJ1-4; TRBD1 matches 10 bases. The CDR3 spans 13 residues. Germline CDR1 and CDR2: DFQATT and SNEGSKA (reference sequence). V shed 6 bases and J 8 bases; nucleotides not matched to a gene: 6. The CDR3: CSARQGAGEKLFF. The CDR3 DNA follows: TGCAGTGCGCGACAGGGGGCGGGGGAAAAACTGTTTTTT.

The chain uses TRBV20-1 and TRBJ1-2; possible D gene TRBD1, 6 bases. The CDR3 is made up of 14 amino acids. The V end was cut by 6 bases, the J end by 6 bases, with 20 bases between. CDR1 DFQATT and CDR2 SNEGSKA come from the germline V gene (reference sequence). The CDR3 sequence is CSAVLPDSADGYTF. CDR3 sequence (DNA): TGCAGTGCAGTACTTCCGGACAGCGCCGATGGCTACACCTTC.

This clonotype was detected many times. V gene TRBV9 combines with J gene TRBJ2-3; D perhaps matches TRBD1 (6 bases). This CDR3 has 18 amino acids. Germline V gene lookup returns CDR1 SGDLS and CDR2 YYNGEE. V gave up 1 base and J gave up 6 bases, with 24 bases separating them. The CDR3 DNA reads TGTGCCAGCAGCGTAAAAGAGACTAACAGGGTAGTCGTGGATACGCAGTATTTT. Its translation is CASSVKETNRVVVDTQYF.

The table lists this clonotype with many counts. The CDR3 DNA reads as TGCGCCAGCAGCTTCTTAGCGGGGGACTCCTACGAGCAGTACTTC. It yields the protein CASSFLAGDSYEQYF. V is TRBV5-1 and J is TRBJ2-7; 9 nucleotides agree with TRBD2. Germline CDR1 reads SGHRS; CDR2 reads YFSETQ. The CDR3 is 15 amino acids. Losses at the gene ends were 2 bases for V and 0 bases for J; bases not matched to a gene: 3.

The rearrangement uses TRBV20-1 and TRBJ2-5; TRBD1 aligns across 8 bases. This CDR3 is built from 12 residues. Germline V CDR1 and CDR2: DFQATT, SNEGSKA (reference sequence). With V trimmed by 7 bases and J by 5 bases, 6 bases remained unmatched. For the CDR3, the DNA is TGCAGTGTCGAGACAGGGGCCGAGACCCAGTACTTC. Translation: CSVETGAETQYF.

This clonotype was recorded many times. The CDR3, as DNA: TGCGCCAGCAGGGAGGTGACAGATACGCAGTATTTT. Translation gives CASREVTDTQYF. The chain is built from TRBV5-1 and TRBJ2-3; D might be TRBD2 (5 bases). The CDR3 has 12 residues. Germline CDR1 reads SGHRS; CDR2 reads YFSETQ. V lost 5 bases to trimming and J lost 3 bases, with 7 bases between them.

Many counts were recorded for this clonotype. This chain connects TRBV7-9 to TRBJ2-7; 8 positions agree with TRBD2. CDR3 size: 14 residues. Germline values: CDR1 SEHNR, CDR2 FQNEAQ (reference sequence). The ends lost 6 bases at V and 6 bases at J; junction bases unmatched: 10. The CDR3 nucleotides are TGTGCCAGCAGTTCCAGAGCCCTAGCGGGCGAGCAGTACTTC. Protein sequence: CASSSRALAGEQYF.

Of note for this clonotype: A clone one base away is much larger, so this may be a read error. The chain carries TRBV20-1 and TRBJ2-1, with 11 positions matching TRBD2. CDR3 length: 15 amino acids. Germline lookup yields CDR1 DFQATT and CDR2 SNEGSKA (reference sequence). The CDR3 DNA reads as TGCAGTGCTCCAAGACTAGCGGGAACCTACAATGAGCAGCTCTTC. It translates to CSAPRLAGTYNEQLF.

As for this clonotype: This could be a read error, since a much larger clone is one nucleotide away. The V gene is TRBV18, the J gene TRBJ2-2, with D perhaps given as TRBD1 or TRBD2 (5 bases each). CDR3 length: 14 amino acids. The germline CDR1 and CDR2 sequences are KGHSH and LQKENI. The CDR3 sequence: CASSPPTAPGERFF. The CDR3 region has the DNA TGTGCCAGCTCACCACCGACAGCACCCGGGGAGCGGTTTTTT.

In this sample, this clonotype turned up many times. V gene TRBV11-1 combines with J gene TRBJ2-3, with D maybe TRBD1 (6 bases). Germline CDR1 and CDR2: SGHAT and FQDESV (reference sequence). The CDR3 is 18 amino acids. V lost 3 bases to trimming and J lost 4 bases, with 23 bases between them. This chain's CDR3 is CASSFAGTTGSPPDTQYF. The CDR3 DNA reads TGTGCCAGCAGCTTTGCCGGGACAACGGGATCCCCGCCAGATACGCAGTATTTT.

This clonotype has more than one count but fewer than ten. This sequence joins TRBV7-2 and TRBJ2-6; a possible D gene is TRBD1 (5 bases). V was trimmed by 5 bases and J by 2 bases, leaving 7 bases between them. The CDR3 runs 14 residues. Germline loops: CDR1 SGHTA, CDR2 FQGNSA. The CDR3 DNA is TGTGCCAGCAGCCCCAGGGCTGGGGCCAACGTCCTGACTTTC. This gives the protein CASSPRAGANVLTF.

This clonotype occurred many times. The chain uses TRBV5-1 and TRBJ1-2, with 9 positions matching TRBD1. From germline, CDR1 is SGHRS and CDR2 YFSETQ. The CDR3 has 14 amino acids. Losses at the gene ends were 0 bases for V and 6 bases for J; bases not matched to a gene: 3. The CDR3 loop is CASSLGQGGDGYTF. The CDR3, as DNA: TGCGCCAGCAGCTTGGGACAGGGGGGAGATGGCTACACCTTC.

The chain is built from TRBV5-1 and TRBJ2-7, with 10 nucleotides matching TRBD2. Per the germline V gene, CDR1 is SGHRS and CDR2 is YFSETQ. There are 14 residues in the CDR3. Trimming removed 1 base from V and 3 bases from J; junction bases left unmatched: 1. The CDR3 protein is CASSLTSGNYEQYF. CDR3 nucleotide sequence: TGCGCCAGCAGCTTGACTAGCGGGAACTACGAGCAGTACTTC. The variable domain in full, completed from reference TRBV5-1 and TRBJ2-7, reads KAGVTQTPRYLIKTRGQQVTLSCSPISGHRSVSWYQQTPGQGLQFLFEYFSETQRNKGNFPGRFSGRQFSNSRSEMNVSTLELGDSALYLCASSLTSGNYEQYFGPGTRLTVT.